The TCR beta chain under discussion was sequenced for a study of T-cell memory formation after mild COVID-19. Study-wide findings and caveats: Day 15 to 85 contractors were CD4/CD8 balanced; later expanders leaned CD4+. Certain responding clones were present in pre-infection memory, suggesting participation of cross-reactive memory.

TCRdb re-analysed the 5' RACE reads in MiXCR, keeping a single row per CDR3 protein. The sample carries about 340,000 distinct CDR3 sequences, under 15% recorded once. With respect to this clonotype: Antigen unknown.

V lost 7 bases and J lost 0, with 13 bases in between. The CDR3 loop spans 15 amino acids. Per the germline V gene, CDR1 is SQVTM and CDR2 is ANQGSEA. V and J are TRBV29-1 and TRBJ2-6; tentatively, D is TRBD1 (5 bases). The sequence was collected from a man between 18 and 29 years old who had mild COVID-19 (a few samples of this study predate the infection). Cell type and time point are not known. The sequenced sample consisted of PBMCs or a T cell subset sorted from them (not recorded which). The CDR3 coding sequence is TGCAGCGCTGGGGCTTTCCACTCTGGGGCCAACGTCCTGACTTTC. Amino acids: CSAGAFHSGANVLTF.